These T cell receptor beta chains were read from a single sample in a study of blood T cell repertoires in COVID-19. Libraries were prepared by immunoSEQ multiplex PCR; TCRdb keeps only in-frame clonotypes and omits some of them. Here the sample spans 90,000 or so clones, more than 65% being singletons. Sequencing input: peripheral blood. These receptors originate from a man older than 75 with active or convalescent COVID-19. Each CDR3 is given with its conserved first and last residue. D genes are given only for firm matches. Clone size is stated in some rows and not others, as once, few, many or a class when expanded.

clone_size | d_call | j_call | v_call | cdr3_nt | cdr3_aa
NA | TRBD2 | TRBJ2-1 | TRBV2 | TGTGCCAGCAGTGATTTGATAGCGGGGGCGAATGAGCAGTTCTTC | CASSDLIAGANEQFF
NA | NA | TRBJ1-6 | TRBV9 | TGTGCCAGCAGCGGACCGGGTCCCCAGAGTTCACCCCTCCACTTT | CASSGPGPQSSPLHF
NA | NA | TRBJ2-1 | TRBV5-4 | TGTGCCAGCAGCTTGGACGGGTACAATGAGCAGTTCTTC | CASSLDGYNEQFF
NA | NA | TRBJ2-1 | TRBV6-4 | TGTGCCAGCAGTGACTCAGATCAGGGGTGGGATGAGCAGTTCTTC | CASSDSDQGWDEQFF
NA | TRBD1 | TRBJ2-7 | TRBV19 | TGTGCCAGTAGTATAGGGACCGGGACAGGGGCCTACGAGCAGTACTTC | CASSIGTGTGAYEQYF
NA | NA | TRBJ1-5 | TRBV24-1 | TGTGCCACCAGTGAGTCAAATCAGCCCCAGCATTTT | CATSESNQPQHF
NA | NA | TRBJ2-1 | TRBV7-9 | TGTGCCAGCAGCCAACTAGACTCCCTCAATGAGCAGTTCTTC | CASSQLDSLNEQFF
NA | TRBD1 | TRBJ1-6 | TRBV10-2 | TGCGCCAGCAGTGAGTACCGATCAGGGGGCCATTCACCCCTCCACTTT | CASSEYRSGGHSPLHF
NA | NA | TRBJ1-3 | TRBV19 | TGTGCCAGTAGTCCTCCGGGTTACTCTGGAAACACCATATATTTT | CASSPPGYSGNTIYF
NA | TRBD2 | TRBJ2-5 | TRBV9 | TGTGCCAGCAGCGTAGCCCAGCGGGGGGGCTCCCAAGAGACCCAGTACTTC | CASSVAQRGGSQETQYF
NA | NA | TRBJ2-5 | TRBV5-4 | TGTGCCAGCAGCTTGATGGCCTCCGGGGAGACCCAGTACTTC | CASSLMASGETQYF
NA | TRBD1 | TRBJ2-6 | TRBV15 | TGTGCCACCAGCAGAGATCTGGCAGGGGGAGTGACGGCCAACGTCCTGACTTTC | CATSRDLAGGVTANVLTF
NA | NA | TRBJ1-1 | TRBV9 | TGTGCCAGCAGCGCCGGGAGAGGGACCGTCACTGAAGCTTTCTTT | CASSAGRGTVTEAFF
once | TRBD2 | TRBJ2-5 | TRBV4-1 | TGCGCCAGCAGCCCAACCCCGGGACTAGCGGCCCAAGAGACCCAGTACTTC | CASSPTPGLAAQETQYF
NA | TRBD1 | TRBJ1-3 | TRBV2 | TGTGCCAGCAGTCTCCGCTCGAGGGGACAGGTCTCTGGAAACACCATATATTTT | CASSLRSRGQVSGNTIYF
NA | TRBD1 | TRBJ2-1 | TRBV7-2 | TGTGCCAGCAGCCTTGACCAGGGGGCCCACAATGAGCAGTTCTTC | CASSLDQGAHNEQFF
NA | NA | TRBJ2-1 | TRBV6-4 | TGTGCCAGCAGCCTACAGAACAGGGATGAGCAGTTCTTC | CASSLQNRDEQFF
NA | NA | TRBJ1-5 | TRBV13 | TGTGCCAGCAGCTTAGCGGCGGGGGGTGGGTCCCAGCATTTT | CASSLAAGGGSQHF
NA | NA | TRBJ1-2 | TRBV19 | TGTGCCAGTAGTCCCAGGGTCGCCTATGGCTACACCTTC | CASSPRVAYGYTF
NA | NA | TRBJ1-1 | TRBV3-1/TRBV3-2 | TGTGCCAGCAGCCAAGATGAGGCCCGCGGGACTGAAGCTTTCTTT | CASSQDEARGTEAFF
NA | TRBD1 | TRBJ2-1 | TRBV5-1 | TGCGCCAGCAGCTTGGGGACAGGGCTCTCCTACAATGAGCAGTTCTTC | CASSLGTGLSYNEQFF
NA | TRBD1 | TRBJ2-7 | TRBV5-1 | TGCGCCAGCAGCCCGGGACAGGGGTTTCAGACCTACGAGCAGTACTTC | CASSPGQGFQTYEQYF
NA | NA | TRBJ2-1 | TRBV6-4 | TGTGCCAGCAGTGTACAGGGAGACTCCTACAATGAGCAGTTCTTC | CASSVQGDSYNEQFF
NA | TRBD2 | TRBJ2-5 | TRBV7-2 | TGTGCCAGCAGTGCCCAGCGGGGGCAAGAGACCCAGTACTTC | CASSAQRGQETQYF
NA | NA | TRBJ2-7 | TRBV9 | TGTGCCAGCAGCGTAGACAGCTCCTACGAGCAGTACTTC | CASSVDSSYEQYF
NA | TRBD2 | TRBJ2-1 | TRBV18 | TGTGCCAGCTCGATCGGCGGGGGGGGAGAAGGGCAGTTCTTC | CASSIGGGGEGQFF
NA | TRBD1 | TRBJ1-5 | TRBV2 | TGTGCCAGCAGTGAAGCTCCAAAGGGGACAGGCGGTAGGAATCAGCCCCAGCATTTT | CASSEAPKGTGGRNQPQHF
NA | TRBD1 | TRBJ1-1 | TRBV11-2 | TGTGCCAGCAGCACCCGGACAGGGGGAACTGAAGCTTTCTTT | CASSTRTGGTEAFF
NA | TRBD1 | TRBJ2-7 | TRBV19 | TGTGCCAGTAGCCCCGGGACAGACCGGTACGAGCAGTACTTC | CASSPGTDRYEQYF
NA | TRBD1 | TRBJ2-7 | TRBV10-3 | TGTGCCATCAGTCCGGGACAGATCTACGAGCAGTACTTC | CAISPGQIYEQYF
NA | TRBD2 | TRBJ2-5 | TRBV25-1 | TGTGCCAGCAGTGCCTCCCTAGCGGGGCAGGAGACCCAGTACTTC | CASSASLAGQETQYF
NA | NA | TRBJ2-1 | TRBV4-3 | TGCGCCAGCAGCCAAGATTGGGGCCGGAATGAGCAGTTCTTC | CASSQDWGRNEQFF
NA | TRBD2 | TRBJ2-5 | TRBV5-1 | TGCGCCAGCAGCTCCTTAGCGGGGGGGGAAGAGACCCAGTACTTC | CASSSLAGGEETQYF
NA | NA | TRBJ2-7 | TRBV11-1 | TGTGCCAGCAGCCAGACAGCGACCTACGAGCAGTACTTC | CASSQTATYEQYF
once | NA | TRBJ1-6 | TRBV10-3 | TGTGCCATCAAACTATCCGGTCCGCCCGATTCACCCCTCCACTTT | CAIKLSGPPDSPLHF
NA | TRBD2 | TRBJ2-1 | TRBV19 | TGTGCCAGTAGTACCCCCCCGGGGGGTGAGCAGTTCTTC | CASSTPPGGEQFF
NA | TRBD2 | TRBJ2-3 | TRBV5-4 | TGTGCCAGCAGTAGGCCGGGACTAGAATCAGATACGCAGTATTTT | CASSRPGLESDTQYF
once | NA | TRBJ2-7 | TRBV5-1 | TGCGCCAGCAGCGTTGGCCCGACCTACGAGCAGTACTTC | CASSVGPTYEQYF
once | NA | TRBJ1-1 | TRBV2 | TGTGCCAGCAGTGTCTATGGGGCCAGGGGAGCTTTCTTT | CASSVYGARGAFF
once | NA | TRBJ1-4 | TRBV11-2 | TGTGCCAGCAGCTCCGGACAGCTTGCAACTAATGAAAAACTGTTTTTT | CASSSGQLATNEKLFF
NA | NA | TRBJ1-1 | TRBV18 | TGTGCCAGCTCACCCGGACAAACTGAAGCTTTCTTT | CASSPGQTEAFF
NA | NA | TRBJ2-3 | TRBV27 | TGTGCCAGCAGTTTAAGTTTCAGGGCCACAGATACGCAGTATTTT | CASSLSFRATDTQYF
NA | NA | TRBJ1-2 | TRBV29-1 | TGCAGCACAAATCCGGGACTCTACGGCTACACCTTC | CSTNPGLYGYTF
few | TRBD1 | TRBJ2-1 | TRBV19 | TGTGCCAGTAGTATAGACGGGACCCCAGGGGGTGCTGAGCAGTTCTTC | CASSIDGTPGGAEQFF
NA | TRBD1 | TRBJ1-2 | TRBV9 | TGTGCCAGCAGCGTAGAGGGACAGGGGGACTATGGCTACACCTTC | CASSVEGQGDYGYTF